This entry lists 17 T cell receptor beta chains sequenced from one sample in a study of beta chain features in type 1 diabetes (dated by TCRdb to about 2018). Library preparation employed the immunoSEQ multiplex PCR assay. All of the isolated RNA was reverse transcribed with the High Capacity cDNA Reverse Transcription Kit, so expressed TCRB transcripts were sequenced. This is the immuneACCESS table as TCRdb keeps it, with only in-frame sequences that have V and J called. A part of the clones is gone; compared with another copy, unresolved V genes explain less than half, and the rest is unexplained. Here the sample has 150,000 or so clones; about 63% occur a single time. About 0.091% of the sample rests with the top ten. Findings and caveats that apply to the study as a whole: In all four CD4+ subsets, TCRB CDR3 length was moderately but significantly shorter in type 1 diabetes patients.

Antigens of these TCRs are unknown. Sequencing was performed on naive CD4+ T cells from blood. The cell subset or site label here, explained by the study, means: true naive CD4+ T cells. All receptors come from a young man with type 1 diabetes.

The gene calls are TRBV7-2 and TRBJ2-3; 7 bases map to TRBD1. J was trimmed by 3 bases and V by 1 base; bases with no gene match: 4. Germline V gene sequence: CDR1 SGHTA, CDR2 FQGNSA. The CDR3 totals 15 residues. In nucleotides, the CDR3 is TGTGCCAGCAGCTTAGGGCAGGGGGATACAGATACGCAGTATTTT. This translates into CASSLGQGDTDTQYF.

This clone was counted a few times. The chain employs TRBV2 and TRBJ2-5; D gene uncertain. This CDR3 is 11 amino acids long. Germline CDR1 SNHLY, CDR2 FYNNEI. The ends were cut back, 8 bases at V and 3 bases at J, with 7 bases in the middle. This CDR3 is CASAGEETQYF. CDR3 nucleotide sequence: TGTGCCAGCGCTGGCGAAGAGACCCAGTACTTC. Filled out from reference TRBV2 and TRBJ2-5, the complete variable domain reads EPEVTQTPSHQVTQMGQEVILRCVPISNHLYFYWYRQILGQKVEFLVSFYNNEISEKSEIFDDQFSVERPDGSNFTLKIRSTKLEDSAMYFCASAGEETQYFGPGTRLLVL.

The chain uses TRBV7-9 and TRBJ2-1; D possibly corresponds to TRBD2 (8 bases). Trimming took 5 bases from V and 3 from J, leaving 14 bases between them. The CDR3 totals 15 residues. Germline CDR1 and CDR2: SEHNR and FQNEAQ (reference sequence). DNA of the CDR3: TGTGCCAGCAGCCTTAGCGGGACAGTCTACAATGAGCAGTTCTTC. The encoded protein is CASSLSGTVYNEQFF.

The CDR3 protein is CASSQGQASTDTQYF. In DNA form, the CDR3 reads TGCGCCAGCAGTCAGGGACAGGCTAGCACAGATACGCAGTATTTT. The chain couples TRBV4-3 to TRBJ2-3; 8 bases agree with TRBD1. Germline assignment: CDR1 LGHNA and CDR2 YSLEER. J was trimmed by 0 bases and V by 6 bases; bases with no gene match: 5. The CDR3 has 15 residues.

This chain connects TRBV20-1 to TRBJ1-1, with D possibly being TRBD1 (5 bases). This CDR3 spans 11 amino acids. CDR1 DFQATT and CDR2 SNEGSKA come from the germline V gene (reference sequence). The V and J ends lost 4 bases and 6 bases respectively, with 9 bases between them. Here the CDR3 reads CSANRGAEAFF. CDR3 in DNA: TGCAGTGCTAACAGAGGGGCTGAAGCTTTCTTT.

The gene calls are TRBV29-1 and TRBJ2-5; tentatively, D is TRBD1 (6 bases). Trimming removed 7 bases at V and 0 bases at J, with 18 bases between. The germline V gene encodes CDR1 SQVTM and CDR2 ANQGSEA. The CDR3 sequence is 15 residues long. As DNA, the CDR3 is TGCAGCGCGGAGAGACAGGTCTCGTACCAAGAGACCCAGTACTTC. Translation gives CSAERQVSYQETQYF.

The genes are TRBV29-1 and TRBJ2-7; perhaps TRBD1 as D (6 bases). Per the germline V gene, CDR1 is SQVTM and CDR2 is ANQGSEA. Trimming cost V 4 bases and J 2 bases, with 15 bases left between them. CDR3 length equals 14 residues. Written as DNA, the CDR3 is TGCAGCGTTGGAATCTGGACAGATCCCTACGAGCAGTACTTC. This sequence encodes CSVGIWTDPYEQYF.

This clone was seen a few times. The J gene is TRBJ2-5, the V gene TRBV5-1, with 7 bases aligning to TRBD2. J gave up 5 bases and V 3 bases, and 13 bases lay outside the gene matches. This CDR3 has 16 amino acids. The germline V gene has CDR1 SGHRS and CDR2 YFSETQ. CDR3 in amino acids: CASSSDSAGRRETQYF. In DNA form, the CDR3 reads TGCGCCAGCAGCTCAGATTCAGCGGGGCGAAGGGAGACCCAGTACTTC.

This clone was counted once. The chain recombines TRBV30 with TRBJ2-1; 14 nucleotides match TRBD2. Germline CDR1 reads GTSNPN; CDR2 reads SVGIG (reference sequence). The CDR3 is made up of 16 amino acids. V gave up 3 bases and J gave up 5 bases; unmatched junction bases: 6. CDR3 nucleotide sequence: TGTGCCTGGAGGACTAGCGGGGGGGCCGACGACAATGAGCAGTTCTTC. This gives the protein CAWRTSGGADDNEQFF.

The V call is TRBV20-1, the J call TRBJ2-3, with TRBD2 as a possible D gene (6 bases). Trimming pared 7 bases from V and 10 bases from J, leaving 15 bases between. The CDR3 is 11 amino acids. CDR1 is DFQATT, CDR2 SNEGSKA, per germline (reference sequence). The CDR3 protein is CSVRGGRAQYF. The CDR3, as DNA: TGCAGTGTTAGGGGAGGTAGGGCGCAGTATTTT.

CDR3 sequence (DNA): TGTGCCAGCAGACTAGCGGGGATAGATACGCAGTATTTT. Its protein product is CASRLAGIDTQYF. The rearrangement uses TRBV25-1 and TRBJ2-3; 10 nucleotides align to TRBD2. The CDR3 runs to 13 residues. Germline V gene sequence: CDR1 MGHDK, CDR2 SYGVNS. Trimming removed 6 bases from V and 5 bases from J; junction bases left unmatched: 2.

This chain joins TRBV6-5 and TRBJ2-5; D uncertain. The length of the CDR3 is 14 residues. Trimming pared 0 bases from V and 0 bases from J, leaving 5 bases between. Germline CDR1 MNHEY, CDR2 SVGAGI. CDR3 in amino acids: CASSYSLYQETQYF. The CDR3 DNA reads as TGTGCCAGCAGTTACTCTCTGTACCAAGAGACCCAGTACTTC.

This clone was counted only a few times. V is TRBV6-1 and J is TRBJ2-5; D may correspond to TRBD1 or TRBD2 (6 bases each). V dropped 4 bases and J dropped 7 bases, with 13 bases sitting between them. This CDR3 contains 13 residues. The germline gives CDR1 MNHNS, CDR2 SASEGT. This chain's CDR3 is CASSGGGLGTQYF. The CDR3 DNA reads TGTGCCAGCAGTGGTGGGGGGCTTGGGACCCAGTACTTC.

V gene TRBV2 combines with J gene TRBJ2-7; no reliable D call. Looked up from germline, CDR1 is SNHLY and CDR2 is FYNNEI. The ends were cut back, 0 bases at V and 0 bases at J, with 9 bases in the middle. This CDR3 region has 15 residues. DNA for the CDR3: TGTGCCAGCAGTGAAGCCGGTCTTCTCTCCTACGAGCAGTACTTC. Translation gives CASSEAGLLSYEQYF.

CDR3: CASSPGTDTEAFF. DNA for the CDR3: TGTGCCAGCTCACCCGGGACAGACACTGAAGCTTTCTTT. This chain uses TRBV18 with TRBJ1-1; 7 bases fit TRBD1. The CDR3 contains 13 residues. Trimming cost V 3 bases and J 3 bases; bases outside gene matches: 1. Per germline, CDR1 KGHSH and CDR2 LQKENI.

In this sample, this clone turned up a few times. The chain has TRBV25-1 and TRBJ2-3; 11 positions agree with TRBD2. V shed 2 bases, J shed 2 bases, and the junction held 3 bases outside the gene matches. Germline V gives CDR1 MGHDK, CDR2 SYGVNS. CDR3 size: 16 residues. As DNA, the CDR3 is TGTGCCAGCAGTGAAACTAGCGGGGGAATCACAGATACGCAGTATTTT. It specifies CASSETSGGITDTQYF.

The CDR3 DNA reads TGCAGCGCCCTTATGGGGATTGGTTCACCCCTCCACTTT. It translates to CSALMGIGSPLHF. The rearrangement uses TRBV29-1 and TRBJ1-6; D remains unclear. V lost 7 bases, J lost 9 bases, and 16 bases lay in between. This CDR3 spans 13 amino acids. CDR1 and CDR2 (germline): SQVTM, ANQGSEA. The variable domain in full, with the rest retrieved from reference TRBV29-1 and TRBJ1-6, is SAVISQKPSRDICQRGTSLTIQCQVDSQVTMMFWYRQQPGQSLTLIATANQGSEATYESGFVIDKFPISRPNLTFSTLTVSNMSPEDSSIYLCSALMGIGSPLHFGNGTRLTVT.